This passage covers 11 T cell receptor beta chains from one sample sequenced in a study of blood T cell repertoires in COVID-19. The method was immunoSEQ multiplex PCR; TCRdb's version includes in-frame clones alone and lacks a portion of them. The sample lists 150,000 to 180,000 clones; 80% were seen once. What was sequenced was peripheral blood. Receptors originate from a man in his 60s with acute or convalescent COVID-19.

CDR3 loop: CASSLERAGGELFF. CDR3 nucleotides: TGCGCCAGCAGCTTGGAGAGGGCGGGCGGGGAGCTGTTTTTT. V gene TRBV5-1 combines with J gene TRBJ2-2; tentative D call: TRBD2 (5 bases). CDR1 is SGHRS, CDR2 YFSETQ, per germline. Trimming cost V 0 bases and J 7 bases, with 10 bases left between them. CDR3 length: 14 residues.

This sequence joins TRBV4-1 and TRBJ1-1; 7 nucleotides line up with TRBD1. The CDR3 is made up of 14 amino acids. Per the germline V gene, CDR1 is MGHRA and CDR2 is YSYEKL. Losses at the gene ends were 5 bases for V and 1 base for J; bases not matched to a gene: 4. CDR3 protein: CASSLRQGNTEAFF. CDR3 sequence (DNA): TGCGCCAGCAGCTTAAGACAGGGGAACACTGAAGCTTTCTTT.

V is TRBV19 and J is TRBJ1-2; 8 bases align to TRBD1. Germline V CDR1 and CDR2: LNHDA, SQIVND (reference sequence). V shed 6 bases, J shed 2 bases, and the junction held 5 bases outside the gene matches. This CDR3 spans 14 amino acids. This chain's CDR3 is CASSLGQGNYGYTF. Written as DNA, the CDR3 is TGTGCCAGTAGCCTCGGACAGGGAAACTATGGCTACACCTTC.

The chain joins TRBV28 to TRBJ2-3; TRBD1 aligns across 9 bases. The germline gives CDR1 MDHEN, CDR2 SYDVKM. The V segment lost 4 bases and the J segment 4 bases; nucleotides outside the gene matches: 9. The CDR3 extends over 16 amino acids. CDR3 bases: TGTGCCAGCAGTTCCCCCGGGACAGGGAACGCAGATACGCAGTATTTT. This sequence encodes CASSSPGTGNADTQYF.

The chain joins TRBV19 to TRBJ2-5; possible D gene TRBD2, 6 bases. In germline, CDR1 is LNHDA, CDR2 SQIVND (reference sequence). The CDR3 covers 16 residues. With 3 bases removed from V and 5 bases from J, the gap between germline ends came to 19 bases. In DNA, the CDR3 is TGTGCCAGTAGTATCCGCCCCCGACTAGGCCTTGAGACCCAGTACTTC. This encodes CASSIRPRLGLETQYF.

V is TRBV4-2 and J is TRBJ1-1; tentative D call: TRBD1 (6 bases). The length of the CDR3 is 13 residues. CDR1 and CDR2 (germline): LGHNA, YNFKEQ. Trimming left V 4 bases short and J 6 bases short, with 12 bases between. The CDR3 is CASSPPGESEAFF. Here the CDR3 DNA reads TGTGCCAGCAGCCCCCCAGGGGAGTCTGAAGCTTTCTTT.

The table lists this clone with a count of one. CDR3 region: CARPRAFEKLFF. In DNA form, the CDR3 reads TGTGCCCGCCCGAGGGCATTTGAAAAACTGTTTTTT. This rearrangement joins TRBV19 to TRBJ1-4; D call uncertain. This CDR3 is built from 12 residues. Deletions cut 11 bases from V and 7 bases from J, with 14 bases between. Germline CDR1 and CDR2: LNHDA and SQIVND (reference sequence).

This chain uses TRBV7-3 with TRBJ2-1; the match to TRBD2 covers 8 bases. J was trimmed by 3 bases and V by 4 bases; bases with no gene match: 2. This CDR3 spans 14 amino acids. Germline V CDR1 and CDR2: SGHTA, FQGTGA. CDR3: CASSSAGVYNEQFF. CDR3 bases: TGTGCCAGCAGCTCAGCGGGAGTCTACAATGAGCAGTTCTTC.

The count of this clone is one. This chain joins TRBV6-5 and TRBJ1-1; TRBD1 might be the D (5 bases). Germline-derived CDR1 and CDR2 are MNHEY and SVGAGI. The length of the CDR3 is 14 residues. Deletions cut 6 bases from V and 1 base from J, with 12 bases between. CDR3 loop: CASSREGTNTEAFF. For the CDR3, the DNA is TGTGCCAGCAGCAGGGAGGGGACGAACACTGAAGCTTTCTTT.

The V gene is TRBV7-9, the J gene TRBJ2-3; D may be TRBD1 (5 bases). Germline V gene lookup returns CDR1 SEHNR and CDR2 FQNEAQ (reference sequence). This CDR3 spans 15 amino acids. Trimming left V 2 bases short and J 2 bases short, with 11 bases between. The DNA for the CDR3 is TGTGCCAGCAGCTTACGGACACCTAACACAGATACGCAGTATTTT. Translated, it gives CASSLRTPNTDTQYF.

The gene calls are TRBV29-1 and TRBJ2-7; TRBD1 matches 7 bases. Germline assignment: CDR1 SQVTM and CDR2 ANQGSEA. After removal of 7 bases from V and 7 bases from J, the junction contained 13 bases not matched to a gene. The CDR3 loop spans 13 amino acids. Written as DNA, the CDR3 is TGCAGCGGCTCAGGGGGTACTTTAGGGGAGCAGTACTTC. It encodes CSGSGGTLGEQYF.